This TCR beta chain derives from a study of blood T cell repertoires in COVID-19. Study as a whole: Collection of acute and convalescent COVID-19 samples took place in the United States, Italy and Spain.

The CDR3 is 13 amino acids. V was clipped by 5 bases and J by 1 base, with 8 bases between them. Germline CDR1 MDHEN, CDR2 SYDVKM. Authors' data handling: From reference gene primer amplification, estimates of nucleated cell counts were derived. Libraries were prepared by immunoSEQ multiplex PCR; TCRdb keeps only in-frame clonotypes and omits some of them. Clone size and V and J calls were adopted from that table, with D and trimming inferred from the DNA. The sample has 130,000 to 150,000 clones; about four fifths are singletons. The Seattle site enrolled patients during active infection and followed them longitudinally.

This chain connects TRBV28 to TRBJ1-1; the D is unclear. This receptor was taken from a woman between 70 and 85 years old with COVID-19, enrolled during active disease. The sequenced sample was peripheral blood. CDR3 bases: TGTGCCAGCAGTCTCACACCGAACACTGAAGCTTTCTTT. Amino acid sequence: CASSLTPNTEAFF.